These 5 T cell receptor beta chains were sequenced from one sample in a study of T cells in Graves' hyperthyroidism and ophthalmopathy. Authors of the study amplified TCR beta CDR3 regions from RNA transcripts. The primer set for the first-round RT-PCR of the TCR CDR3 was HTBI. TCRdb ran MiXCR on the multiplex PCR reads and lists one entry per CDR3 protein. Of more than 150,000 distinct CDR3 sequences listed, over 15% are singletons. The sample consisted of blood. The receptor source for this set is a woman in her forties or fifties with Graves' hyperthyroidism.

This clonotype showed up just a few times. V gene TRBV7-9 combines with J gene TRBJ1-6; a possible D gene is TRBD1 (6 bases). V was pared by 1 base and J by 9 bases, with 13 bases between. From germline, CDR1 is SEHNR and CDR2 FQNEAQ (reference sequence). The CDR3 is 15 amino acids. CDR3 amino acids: CASSLGTGIRSPLHF. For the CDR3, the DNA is TGTGCCAGCAGCTTAGGAACAGGGATTCGTTCACCCCTCCACTTT.

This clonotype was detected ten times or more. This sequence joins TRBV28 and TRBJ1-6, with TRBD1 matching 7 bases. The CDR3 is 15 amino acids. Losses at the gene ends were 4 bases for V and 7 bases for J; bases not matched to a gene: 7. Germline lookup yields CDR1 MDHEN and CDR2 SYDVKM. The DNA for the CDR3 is TGTGCCAGCAGTTATAGGGGGCGCGGAAATTCACCCCTCCACTTT. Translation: CASSYRGRGNSPLHF.

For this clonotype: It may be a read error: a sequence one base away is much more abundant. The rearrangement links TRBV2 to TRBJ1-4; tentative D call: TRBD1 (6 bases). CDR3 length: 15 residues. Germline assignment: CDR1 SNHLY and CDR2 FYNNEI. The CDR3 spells CASNLAGATNEKLLF. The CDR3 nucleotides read TGTGCCAGCAACTTAGCAGGGGCAACTAATGAAAAACTGCTTTTT.

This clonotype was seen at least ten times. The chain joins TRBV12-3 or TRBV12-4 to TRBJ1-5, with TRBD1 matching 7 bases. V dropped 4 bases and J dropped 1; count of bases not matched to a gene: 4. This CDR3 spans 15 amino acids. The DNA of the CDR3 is TGTGCCAGCAGTTGGGCAGGGGGGAGCAATCAGCCCCAGCATTTT. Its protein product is CASSWAGGSNQPQHF.

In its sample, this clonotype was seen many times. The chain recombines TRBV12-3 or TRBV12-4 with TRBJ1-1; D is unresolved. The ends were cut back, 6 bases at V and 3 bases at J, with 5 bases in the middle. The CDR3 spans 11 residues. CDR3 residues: CASRRDTEAFF. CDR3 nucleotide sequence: TGTGCCAGCAGGAGAGACACTGAAGCTTTCTTT.